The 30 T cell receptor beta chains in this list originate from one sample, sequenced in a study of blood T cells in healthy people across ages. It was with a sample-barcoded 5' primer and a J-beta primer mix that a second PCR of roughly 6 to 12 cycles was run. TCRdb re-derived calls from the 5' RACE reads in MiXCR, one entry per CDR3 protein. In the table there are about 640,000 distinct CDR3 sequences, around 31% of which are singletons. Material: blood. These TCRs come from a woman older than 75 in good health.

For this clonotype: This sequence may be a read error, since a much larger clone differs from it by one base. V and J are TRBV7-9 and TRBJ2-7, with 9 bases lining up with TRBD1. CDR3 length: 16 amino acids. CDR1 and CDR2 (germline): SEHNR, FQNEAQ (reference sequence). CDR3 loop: CASSLLPGQGTYGQYF. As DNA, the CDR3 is TGTGCCAGCAGCTTGCTACCGGGACAGGGTACCTACGGGCAGTACTTC.

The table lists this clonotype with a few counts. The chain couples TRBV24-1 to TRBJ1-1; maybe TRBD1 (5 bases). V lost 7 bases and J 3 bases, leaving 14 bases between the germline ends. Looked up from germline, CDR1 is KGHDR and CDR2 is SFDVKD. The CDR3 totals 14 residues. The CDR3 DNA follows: TGTGCCACCAGGAGGACGGGGGGGGACACTGAAGCTTTCTTT. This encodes CATRRTGGDTEAFF.

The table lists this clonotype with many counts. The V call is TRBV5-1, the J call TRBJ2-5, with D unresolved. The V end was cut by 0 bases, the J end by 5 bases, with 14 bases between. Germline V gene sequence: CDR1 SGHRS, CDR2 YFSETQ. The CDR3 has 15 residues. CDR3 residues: CASSLAGVNLETQYF. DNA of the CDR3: TGCGCCAGCAGCTTGGCTGGAGTGAACCTGGAGACCCAGTACTTC.

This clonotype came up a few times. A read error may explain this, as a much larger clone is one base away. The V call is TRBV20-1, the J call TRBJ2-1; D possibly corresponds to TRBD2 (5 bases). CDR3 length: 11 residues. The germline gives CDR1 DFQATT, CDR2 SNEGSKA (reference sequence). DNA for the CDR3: TGCAGGGCCCGGACTGACAATGAGCAGTTCTTC. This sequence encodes CRARTDNEQFF.

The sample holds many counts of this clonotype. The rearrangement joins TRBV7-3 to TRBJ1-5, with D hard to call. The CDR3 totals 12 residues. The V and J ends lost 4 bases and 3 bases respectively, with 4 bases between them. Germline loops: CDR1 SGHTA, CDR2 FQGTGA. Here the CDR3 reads CASSWDNQPQHF. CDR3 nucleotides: TGTGCCAGCAGCTGGGACAATCAGCCCCAGCATTTT.

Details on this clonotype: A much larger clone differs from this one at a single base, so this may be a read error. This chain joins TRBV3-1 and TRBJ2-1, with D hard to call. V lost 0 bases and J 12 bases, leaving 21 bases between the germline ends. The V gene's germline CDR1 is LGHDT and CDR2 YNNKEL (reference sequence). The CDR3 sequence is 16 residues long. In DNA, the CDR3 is TGTGCCAGCAGCCAAGATTCTCGGGCCTGGGGTGGTGTGCAGTTCTTC. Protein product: CASSQDSRAWGGVQFF.

CDR3 protein: CASSSWDREPLHF. The DNA for the CDR3 is TGTGCCAGCAGCTCCTGGGACAGGGAACCCCTCCACTTT. The V gene is TRBV14, the J gene TRBJ1-6; 9 bases agree with TRBD1. Unmatched junction bases numbered 5, after V lost 5 bases and J lost 12 bases. Germline V lookup: CDR1 SGHDN, CDR2 FVKESK. This CDR3 spans 13 amino acids.

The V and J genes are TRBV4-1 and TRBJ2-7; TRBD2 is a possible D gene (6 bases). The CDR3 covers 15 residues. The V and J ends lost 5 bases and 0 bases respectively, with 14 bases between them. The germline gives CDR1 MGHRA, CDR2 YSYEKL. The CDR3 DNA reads TGCGCCAGCAGCAAGGCGGGGCCAAACTCCTACGAGCAGTACTTC. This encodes CASSKAGPNSYEQYF.

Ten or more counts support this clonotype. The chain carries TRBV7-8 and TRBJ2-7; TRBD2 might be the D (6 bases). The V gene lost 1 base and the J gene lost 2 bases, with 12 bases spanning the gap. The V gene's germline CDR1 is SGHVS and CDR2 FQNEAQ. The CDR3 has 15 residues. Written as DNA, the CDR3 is TGTGCCAGCAGCTTAGGCGGGGCCTCACCCTACGAGCAGTACTTC. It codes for CASSLGGASPYEQYF.

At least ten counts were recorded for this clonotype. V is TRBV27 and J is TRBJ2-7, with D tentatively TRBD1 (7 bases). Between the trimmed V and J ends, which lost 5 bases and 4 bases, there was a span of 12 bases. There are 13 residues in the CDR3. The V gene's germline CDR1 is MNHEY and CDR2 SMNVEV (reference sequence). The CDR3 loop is CASSIPGGYEQYF. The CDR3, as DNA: TGTGCCAGCAGTATCCCAGGGGGGTACGAGCAGTACTTC.

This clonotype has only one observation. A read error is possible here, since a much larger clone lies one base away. The CDR3 reads CSTNWDTMNTEAFF. The DNA of the CDR3 is TGCAGTACCAACTGGGACACGATGAACACTGAAGCTTTCTTT. V usage is TRBV20-1 and J usage is TRBJ1-1, with D possibly TRBD1 on 6 matching bases. V lost 8 bases, J lost 0 bases, and 16 bases lay in between. Germline V gives CDR1 DFQATT, CDR2 SNEGSKA (reference sequence). CDR3 length: 14 residues.

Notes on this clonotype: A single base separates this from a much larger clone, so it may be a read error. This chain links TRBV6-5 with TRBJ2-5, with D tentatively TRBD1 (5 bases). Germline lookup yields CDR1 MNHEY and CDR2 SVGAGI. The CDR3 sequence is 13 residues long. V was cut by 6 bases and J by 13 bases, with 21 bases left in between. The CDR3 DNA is TGTGCCAGCAGACGACAGTCTACCTACGAGCGGTACTTC. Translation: CASRRQSTYERYF.

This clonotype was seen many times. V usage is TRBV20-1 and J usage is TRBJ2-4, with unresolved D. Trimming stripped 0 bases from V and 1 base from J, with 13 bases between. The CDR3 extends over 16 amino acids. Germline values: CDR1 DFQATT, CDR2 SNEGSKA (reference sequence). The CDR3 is CSAREPWFGAKNIQYF. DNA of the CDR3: TGCAGTGCTAGAGAGCCGTGGTTTGGCGCCAAAAACATTCAGTACTTC.

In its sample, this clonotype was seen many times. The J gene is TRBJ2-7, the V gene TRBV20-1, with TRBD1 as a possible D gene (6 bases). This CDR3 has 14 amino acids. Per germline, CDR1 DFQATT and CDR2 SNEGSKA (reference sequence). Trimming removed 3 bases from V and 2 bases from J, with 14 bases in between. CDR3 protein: CSASGQGRTYEQYF. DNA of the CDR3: TGCAGTGCTAGTGGGCAGGGGCGGACCTACGAGCAGTACTTC.

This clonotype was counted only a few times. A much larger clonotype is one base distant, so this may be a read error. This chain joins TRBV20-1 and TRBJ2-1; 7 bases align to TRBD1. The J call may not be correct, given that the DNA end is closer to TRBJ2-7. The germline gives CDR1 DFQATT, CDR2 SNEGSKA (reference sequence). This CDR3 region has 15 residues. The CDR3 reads CSASETGFTYNEQYF. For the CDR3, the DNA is TGCAGTGCTAGTGAGACAGGGTTTACCTACAATGAGCAGTACTTC.

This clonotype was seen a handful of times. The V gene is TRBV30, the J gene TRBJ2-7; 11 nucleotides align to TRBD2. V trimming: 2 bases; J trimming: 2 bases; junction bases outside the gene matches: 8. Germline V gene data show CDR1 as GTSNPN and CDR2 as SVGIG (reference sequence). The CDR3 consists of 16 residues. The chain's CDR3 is CAWSRAGTSGTYEQYF. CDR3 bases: TGTGCCTGGAGTCGAGCCGGGACTAGCGGAACCTACGAGCAGTACTTC.

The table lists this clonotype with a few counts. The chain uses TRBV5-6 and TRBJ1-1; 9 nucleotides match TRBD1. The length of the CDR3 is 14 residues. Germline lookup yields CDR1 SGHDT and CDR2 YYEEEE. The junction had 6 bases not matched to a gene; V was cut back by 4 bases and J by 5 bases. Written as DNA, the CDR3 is TGTGCCAGCAGCCCTGCTGGACAGGGGACTGAAGCTTTCTTT. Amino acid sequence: CASSPAGQGTEAFF.

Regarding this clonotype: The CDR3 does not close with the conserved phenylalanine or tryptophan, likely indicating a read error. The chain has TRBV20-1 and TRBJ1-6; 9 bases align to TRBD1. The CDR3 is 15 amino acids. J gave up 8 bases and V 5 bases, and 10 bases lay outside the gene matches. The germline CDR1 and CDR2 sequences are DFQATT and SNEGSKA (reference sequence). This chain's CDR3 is CSAQTPGQGDSPLHC. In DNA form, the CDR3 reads TGCAGTGCTCAAACCCCGGGACAGGGTGATTCACCCCTCCACTGT.

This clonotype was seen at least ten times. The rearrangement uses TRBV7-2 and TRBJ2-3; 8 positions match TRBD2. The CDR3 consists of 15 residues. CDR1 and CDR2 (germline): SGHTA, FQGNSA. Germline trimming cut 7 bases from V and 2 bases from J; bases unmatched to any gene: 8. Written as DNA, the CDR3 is TGTGCCAGCATCCCGAGCGGGAGTCACACAGATACGCAGTATTTT. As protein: CASIPSGSHTDTQYF.

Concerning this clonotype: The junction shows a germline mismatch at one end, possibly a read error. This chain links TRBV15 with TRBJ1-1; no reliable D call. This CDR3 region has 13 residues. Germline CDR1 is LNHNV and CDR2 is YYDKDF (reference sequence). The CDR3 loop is CTTSREGITEAFF. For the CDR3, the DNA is TGTACCACCAGCAGAGAGGGCATCACTGAAGCTTTCTTT.

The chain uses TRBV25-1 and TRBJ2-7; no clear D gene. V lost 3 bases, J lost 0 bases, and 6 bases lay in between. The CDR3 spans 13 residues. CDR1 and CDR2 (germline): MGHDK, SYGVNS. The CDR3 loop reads CASSEGLSYEQYF. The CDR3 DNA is TGTGCCAGCAGTGAGGGCCTCTCCTACGAGCAGTACTTC.

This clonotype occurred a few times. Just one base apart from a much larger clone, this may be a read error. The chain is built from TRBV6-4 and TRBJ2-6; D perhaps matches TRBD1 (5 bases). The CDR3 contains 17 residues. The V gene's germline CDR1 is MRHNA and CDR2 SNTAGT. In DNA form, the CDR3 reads TGTGCCAGCAGTGAGAACCCGAGGAGCTCTGGGGCCAACGTCCGGACTTTC. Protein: CASSENPRSSGANVRTF.

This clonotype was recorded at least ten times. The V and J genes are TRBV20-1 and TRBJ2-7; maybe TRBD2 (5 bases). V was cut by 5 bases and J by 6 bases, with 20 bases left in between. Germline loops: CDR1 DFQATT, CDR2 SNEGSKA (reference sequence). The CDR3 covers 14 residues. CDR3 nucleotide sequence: TGCAGTGCTGGTAGAGACTCGAGAGGGCGCGAGCAGTACTTC. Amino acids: CSAGRDSRGREQYF.

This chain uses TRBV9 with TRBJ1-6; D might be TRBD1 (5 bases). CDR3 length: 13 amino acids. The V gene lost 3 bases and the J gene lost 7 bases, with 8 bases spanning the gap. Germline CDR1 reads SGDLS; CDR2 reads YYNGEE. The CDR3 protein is CASSGPGNSPLHF. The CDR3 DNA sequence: TGTGCCAGCAGCGGCCCAGGGAATTCACCCCTCCACTTT.

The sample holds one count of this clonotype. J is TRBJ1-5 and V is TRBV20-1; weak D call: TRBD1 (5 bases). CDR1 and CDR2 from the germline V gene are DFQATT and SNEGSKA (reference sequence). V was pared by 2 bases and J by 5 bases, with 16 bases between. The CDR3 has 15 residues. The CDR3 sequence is CSARNVGGAHQPQHF. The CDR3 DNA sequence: TGCAGTGCTAGAAACGTTGGAGGGGCGCATCAGCCCCAGCATTTT.

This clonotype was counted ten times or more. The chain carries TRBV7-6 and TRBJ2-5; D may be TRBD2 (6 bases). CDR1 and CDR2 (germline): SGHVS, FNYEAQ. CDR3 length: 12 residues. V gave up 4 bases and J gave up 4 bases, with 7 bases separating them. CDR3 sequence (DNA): TGTGCCAGCAGCTCCGGGGGAGAGACCCAGTACTTC. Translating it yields CASSSGGETQYF.

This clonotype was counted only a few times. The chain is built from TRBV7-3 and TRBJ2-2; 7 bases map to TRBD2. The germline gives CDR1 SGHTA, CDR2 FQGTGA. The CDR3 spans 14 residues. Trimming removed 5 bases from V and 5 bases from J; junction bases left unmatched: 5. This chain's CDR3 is CASSKTGGTGELFF. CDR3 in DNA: TGTGCCAGCAGCAAAACCGGGGGGACCGGGGAGCTGTTTTTT.

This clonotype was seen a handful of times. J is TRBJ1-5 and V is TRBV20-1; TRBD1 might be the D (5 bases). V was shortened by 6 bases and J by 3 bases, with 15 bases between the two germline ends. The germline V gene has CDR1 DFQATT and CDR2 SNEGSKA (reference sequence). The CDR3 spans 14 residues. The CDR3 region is CSAFGVQANQPQHF. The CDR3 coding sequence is TGCAGTGCCTTCGGGGTACAGGCCAATCAGCCCCAGCATTTT.

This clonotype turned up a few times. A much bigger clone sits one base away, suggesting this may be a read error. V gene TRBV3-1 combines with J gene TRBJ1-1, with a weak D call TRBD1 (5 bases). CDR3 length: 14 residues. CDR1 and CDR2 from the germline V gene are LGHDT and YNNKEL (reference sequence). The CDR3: CASGQVPGRTEAFF. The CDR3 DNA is TGTGCCAGCGGCCAAGTTCCGGGGCGGACTGAAGCTTTCTTT.

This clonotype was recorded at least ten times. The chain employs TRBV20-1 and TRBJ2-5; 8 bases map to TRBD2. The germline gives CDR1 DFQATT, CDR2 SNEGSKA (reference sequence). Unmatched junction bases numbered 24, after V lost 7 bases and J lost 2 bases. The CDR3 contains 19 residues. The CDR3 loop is CSVAQWAGGGSVFQETQYF. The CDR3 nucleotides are TGCAGTGTCGCCCAATGGGCGGGGGGCGGATCCGTATTTCAAGAGACCCAGTACTTC.